One and the same sample provided the 9 T cell receptor beta chains below, sequenced in a study of control samples from healthy donors and cancer patients. Sequencing was performed with immunoSEQ multiplex PCR; in TCRdb, only in-frame clones are kept and a portion is missing. The table lists tens of thousands of clones, approximately 95% of them singletons. Sequencing was performed on blood. The source is a woman in her 30s in good health.

This clone showed up just a few times. V and J are TRBV2 and TRBJ1-5; TRBD1 is a possible D gene (6 bases). Germline-derived CDR1 and CDR2 are SNHLY and FYNNEI. V dropped 2 bases and J dropped 4 bases, with 9 bases sitting between them. There are 14 residues in the CDR3. Here the CDR3 DNA reads TGTGCCAGCAGTGAACTACAGGGAAATCAGCCCCAGCATTTT. Translating gives CASSELQGNQPQHF.

V is TRBV28 and J is TRBJ2-7, with D perhaps TRBD1 or TRBD2 (5 bases each). The V gene lost 2 bases and the J gene lost 6 bases, with 8 bases spanning the gap. This CDR3 spans 12 amino acids. Per germline, CDR1 MDHEN and CDR2 SYDVKM. CDR3 in amino acids: CASSLGGGEQYF. CDR3 DNA sequence: TGTGCCAGCAGTTTAGGGGGTGGCGAGCAGTACTTC.

About this clone: No DNA is shown, since the ends of the CDR3 on it are uncertain; the CDR3 is the one TCRdb lists. V usage is TRBV27 and J usage is TRBJ2-1; TRBD2, the table's D call, lacks a check against the DNA. From germline, CDR1 is MNHEY and CDR2 SMNVEV (reference sequence). Including both end residues, the CDR3 is 20 amino acids long. CDR3 sequence reads: CASSTSVSWGRGSSYNEQFF.

The genes are TRBV12-3 or TRBV12-4 and TRBJ2-1; D is ambiguous. CDR3 length equals 12 residues. The V and J ends lost 8 bases and 2 bases respectively, with 7 bases between them. Written as DNA, the CDR3 is TGTGCCAGCCGATTCGCCTACAATGAGCAGTTCTTC. Translating it yields CASRFAYNEQFF.

In its sample, this clone was seen a few times. The gene calls are TRBV4-2 and TRBJ1-1; TRBD1 is a possible D gene (6 bases). Germline values: CDR1 LGHNA, CDR2 YNFKEQ. The CDR3 loop spans 15 amino acids. Deletions cut 4 bases from V and 3 bases from J, with 15 bases between. CDR3 region: CASSPRGGMDTEAFF. The CDR3, as DNA: TGTGCCAGCAGCCCTAGGGGGGGAATGGACACTGAAGCTTTCTTT.

The chain couples TRBV6-4 to TRBJ2-5, with TRBD2 matching 7 bases. CDR1 and CDR2 from the germline V gene are MRHNA and SNTAGT. J gave up 2 bases and V 0 bases, and 12 bases lay outside the gene matches. This CDR3 is built from 18 residues. DNA of the CDR3: TGTGCCAGCAGTGACTCTTTAAATTGGGCTAGCGGTCAAGAGACCCAGTACTTC. It codes for CASSDSLNWASGQETQYF.

The gene calls are TRBV2 and TRBJ2-3, with D unclear. Trimming cost V 10 bases and J 4 bases, with 9 bases left between them. The CDR3 runs to 11 residues. Germline-derived CDR1 and CDR2 are SNHLY and FYNNEI. The CDR3 region is CATAGADTQYF. Written as DNA, the CDR3 is TGTGCCACCGCAGGCGCAGATACGCAGTATTTT.

The table lists this clone with a count of one. V and J are TRBV28 and TRBJ1-1; no definite D call. Trimming pared 5 bases from V and 7 bases from J, leaving 14 bases between. Germline CDR1 is MDHEN and CDR2 is SYDVKM. The CDR3 is 13 residues long. DNA of the CDR3: TGTGCCAGCAGTCCCCCGGCAGGCTTTGAAGCTTTCTTT. As protein: CASSPPAGFEAFF.

The rearrangement links TRBV19 to TRBJ2-5; D gene unclear. Germline lookup yields CDR1 LNHDA and CDR2 SQIVND (reference sequence). V was trimmed by 4 bases and J by 1 base, leaving 7 bases between them. The CDR3 sequence is 13 residues long. CDR3: CASSNHVQETQYF. The DNA of the CDR3 is TGTGCCAGTAGTAACCATGTCCAAGAGACCCAGTACTTC.